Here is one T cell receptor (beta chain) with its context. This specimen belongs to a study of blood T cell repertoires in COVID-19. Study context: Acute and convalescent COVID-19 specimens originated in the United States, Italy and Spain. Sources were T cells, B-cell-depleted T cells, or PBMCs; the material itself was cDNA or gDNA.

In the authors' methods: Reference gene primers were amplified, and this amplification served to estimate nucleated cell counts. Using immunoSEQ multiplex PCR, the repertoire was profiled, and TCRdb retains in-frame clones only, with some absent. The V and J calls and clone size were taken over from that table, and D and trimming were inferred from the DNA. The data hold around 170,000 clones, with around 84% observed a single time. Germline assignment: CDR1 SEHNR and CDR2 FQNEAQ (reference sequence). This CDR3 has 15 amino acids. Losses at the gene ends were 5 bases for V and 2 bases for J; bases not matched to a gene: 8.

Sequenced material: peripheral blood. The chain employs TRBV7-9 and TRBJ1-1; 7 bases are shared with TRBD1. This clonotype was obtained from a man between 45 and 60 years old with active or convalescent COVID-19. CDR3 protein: CASSLQGGTNTEAFF. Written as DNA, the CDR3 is TGTGCCAGCAGCCTCCAGGGGGGAACCAACACTGAAGCTTTCTTT.